This TCR beta chain derives from a study of tumor and adjacent non-tumor tissue in lung cancer. As for the study in general: Aged about 31 to 80 years, patients included more than nine men and a few women with stage I to III disease. Samples averaged roughly 4 million productive TCRbeta reads each. Broader study findings: Tumor tissue had significantly higher TCR diversity than normal lung.

V was trimmed by 2 bases and J by 5 bases, leaving 14 bases between them. The germline V gene encodes CDR1 WSHSY and CDR2 SAAADI. This CDR3 contains 15 residues. This sample's RNA came from whole unsorted tissue. Donors were chemotherapy-naive, newly diagnosed lung cancer surgical patients in China, August–November 2014. On this clonotype itself: Its antigen is still unknown.

The library came from three nested PCR rounds adapted from ARM-PCR protocols. TCRdb analysed the multiplex PCR reads with MiXCR anew, one entry per CDR3 protein. The table has about 79,000 distinct CDR3 sequences, roughly 72% seen once. This receptor was taken from a woman in her thirties or forties with non-small cell lung cancer. Specimen: lung tumor tissue. This chain connects TRBV10-2 to TRBJ2-3, with D possibly TRBD1 on 6 matching bases. CDR3 region: CASSEDRMTIDTQYF. CDR3 coding DNA: TGCGCCAGCAGTGAGGACAGGATGACCATAGATACGCAGTATTTT.